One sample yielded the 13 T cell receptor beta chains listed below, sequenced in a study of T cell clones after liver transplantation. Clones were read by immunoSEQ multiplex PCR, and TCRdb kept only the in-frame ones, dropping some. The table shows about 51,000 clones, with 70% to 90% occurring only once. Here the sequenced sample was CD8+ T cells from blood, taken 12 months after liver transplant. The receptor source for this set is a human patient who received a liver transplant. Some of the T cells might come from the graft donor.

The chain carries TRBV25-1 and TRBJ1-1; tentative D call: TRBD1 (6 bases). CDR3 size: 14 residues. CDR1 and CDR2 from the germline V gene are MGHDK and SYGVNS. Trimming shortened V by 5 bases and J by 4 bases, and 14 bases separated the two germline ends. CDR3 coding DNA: TGTGCCAGCAGTAAGAACAGGGAACCCACTGAAGCTTTCTTT. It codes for CASSKNREPTEAFF.

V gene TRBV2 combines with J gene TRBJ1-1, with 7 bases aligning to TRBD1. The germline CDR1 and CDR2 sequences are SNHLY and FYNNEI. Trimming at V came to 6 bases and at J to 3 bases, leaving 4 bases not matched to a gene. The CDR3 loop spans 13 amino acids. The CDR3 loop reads CASRVDRDTEAFF. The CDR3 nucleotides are TGTGCCAGCAGAGTAGACAGGGACACTGAAGCTTTCTTT.

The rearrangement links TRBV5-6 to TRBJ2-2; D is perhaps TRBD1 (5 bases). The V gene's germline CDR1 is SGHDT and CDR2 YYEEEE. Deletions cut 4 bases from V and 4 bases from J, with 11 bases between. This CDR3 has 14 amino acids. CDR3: CASSPRVSTGELFF. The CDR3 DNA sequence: TGTGCCAGCAGCCCCAGGGTCAGCACCGGGGAGCTGTTTTTT.

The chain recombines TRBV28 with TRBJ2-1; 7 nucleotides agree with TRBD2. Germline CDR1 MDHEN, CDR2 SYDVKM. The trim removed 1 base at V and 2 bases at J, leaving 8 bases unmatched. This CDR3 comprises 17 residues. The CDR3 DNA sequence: TGTGCCAGCAGTTTATTATTCAGGGAGGGGACCTACAATGAGCAGTTCTTC. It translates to CASSLLFREGTYNEQFF. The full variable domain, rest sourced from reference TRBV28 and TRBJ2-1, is DVKVTQSSRYLVKRTGEKVFLECVQDMDHENMFWYRQDPGLGLRLIYFSYDVKMKEKGDIPEGYSVSREKKERFSLILESASTNQTSMYLCASSLLFREGTYNEQFFGPGTRLTVL.

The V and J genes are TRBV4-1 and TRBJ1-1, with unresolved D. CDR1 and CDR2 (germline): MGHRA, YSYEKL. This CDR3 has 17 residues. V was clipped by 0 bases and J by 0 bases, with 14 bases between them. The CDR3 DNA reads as TGCGCCAGCAGCCAAGATCCTTCACCGACTATGAACACTGAAGCTTTCTTT. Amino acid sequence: CASSQDPSPTMNTEAFF.

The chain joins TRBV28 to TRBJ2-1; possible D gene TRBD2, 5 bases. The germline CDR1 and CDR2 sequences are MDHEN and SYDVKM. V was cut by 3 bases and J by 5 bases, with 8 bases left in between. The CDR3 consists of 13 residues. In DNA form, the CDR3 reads TGTGCCAGCAGTTTTCCCGGGGACAATGAGCAGTTCTTC. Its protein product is CASSFPGDNEQFF.

CDR3 coding DNA: TGTGCCAGCAGGCCCGGACTAGTTAGCGCCGGGGAGCTGTTTTTT. Translation: CASRPGLVSAGELFF. The chain has TRBV28 and TRBJ2-2, with 7 bases lining up with TRBD2. Germline trimming cut 6 bases from V and 6 bases from J; bases unmatched to any gene: 10. The CDR3 spans 15 residues. CDR1 is MDHEN, CDR2 SYDVKM, per germline.

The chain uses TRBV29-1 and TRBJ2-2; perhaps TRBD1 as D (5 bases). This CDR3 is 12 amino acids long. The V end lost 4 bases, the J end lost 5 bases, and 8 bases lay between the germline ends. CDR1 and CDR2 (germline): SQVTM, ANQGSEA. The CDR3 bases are TGCAGCGTTGTACAGGATACCGGGGAGCTGTTTTTT. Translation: CSVVQDTGELFF.

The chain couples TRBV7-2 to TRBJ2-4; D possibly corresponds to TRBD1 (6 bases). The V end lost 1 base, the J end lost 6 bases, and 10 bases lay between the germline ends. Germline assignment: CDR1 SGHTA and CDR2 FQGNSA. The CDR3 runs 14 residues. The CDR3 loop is CASSLGVRGNIQYF. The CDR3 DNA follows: TGTGCCAGCAGCTTAGGGGTCAGGGGAAACATTCAGTACTTC.

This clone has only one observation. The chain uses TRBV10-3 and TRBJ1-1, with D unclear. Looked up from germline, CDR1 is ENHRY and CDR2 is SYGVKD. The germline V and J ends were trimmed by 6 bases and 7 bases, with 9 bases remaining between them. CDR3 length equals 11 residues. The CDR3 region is CAISATGEAFF. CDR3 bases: TGTGCCATCAGCGCGACCGGTGAAGCTTTCTTT.

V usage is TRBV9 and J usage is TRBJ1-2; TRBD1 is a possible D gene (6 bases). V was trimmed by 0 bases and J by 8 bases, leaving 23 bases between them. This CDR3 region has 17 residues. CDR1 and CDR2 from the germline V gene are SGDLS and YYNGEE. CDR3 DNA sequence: TGTGCCAGCAGCGTAGCGCTGGGGGCACAGGCTCCGGGGGGCTACACCTTC. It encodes CASSVALGAQAPGGYTF.

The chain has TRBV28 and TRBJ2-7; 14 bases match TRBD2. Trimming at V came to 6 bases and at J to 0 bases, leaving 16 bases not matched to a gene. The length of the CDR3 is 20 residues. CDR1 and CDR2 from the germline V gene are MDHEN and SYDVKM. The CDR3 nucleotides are TGTGCCAGCAGGATCGACCCGGGACTAGCGGGAGAGCCCGCCTCCTACGAGCAGTACTTC. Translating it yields CASRIDPGLAGEPASYEQYF.

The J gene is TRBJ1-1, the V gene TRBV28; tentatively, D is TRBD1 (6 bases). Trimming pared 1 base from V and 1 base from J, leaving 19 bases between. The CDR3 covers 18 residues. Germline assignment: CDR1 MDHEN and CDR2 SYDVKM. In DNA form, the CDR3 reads TGTGCCAGCAGTTTATACCCACAGGGTTGGGGGGGGAACACTGAAGCTTTCTTT. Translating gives CASSLYPQGWGGNTEAFF.